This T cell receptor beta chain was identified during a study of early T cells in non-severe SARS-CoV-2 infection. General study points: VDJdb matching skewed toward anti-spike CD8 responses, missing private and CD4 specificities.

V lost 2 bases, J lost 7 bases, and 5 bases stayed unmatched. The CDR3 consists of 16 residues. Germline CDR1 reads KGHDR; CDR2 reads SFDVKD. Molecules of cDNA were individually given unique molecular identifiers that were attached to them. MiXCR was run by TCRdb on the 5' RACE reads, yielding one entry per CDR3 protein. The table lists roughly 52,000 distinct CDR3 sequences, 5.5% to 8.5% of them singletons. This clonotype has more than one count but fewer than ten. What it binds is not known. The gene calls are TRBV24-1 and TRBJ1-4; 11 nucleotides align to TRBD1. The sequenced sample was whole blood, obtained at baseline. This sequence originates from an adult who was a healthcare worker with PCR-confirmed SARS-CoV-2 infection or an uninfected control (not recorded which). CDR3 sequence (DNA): TGTGCCACCAGTGATTCAAGGACAGGGGGCCCTGAAAAACTGTTTTTT. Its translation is CATSDSRTGGPEKLFF.